The rows below give T cell receptor beta chains drawn from one sample of a study of human T cells and chemical hapten exposure. TCRdb reanalysed the RACE reads using MiXCR and keeps one entry per CDR3 protein. The data hold under 45,000 distinct CDR3 sequences, with 10% observed a single time. The sequenced sample was whole blood, obtained in connection with sensitization to the hapten diphenylcyclopropenone (DPC). Receptors were obtained from a man in his fifties or sixties with alopecia areata. Some clones in this sample may be carry-over from other donors' samples. The CDR3 runs from the conserved cysteine through the conserved F or W. A D gene is named only where the DNA matches it firmly. Only some rows state a clone size, as once, few, many or a class for expanded clones.

size: many
J: TRBJ2-7
D: TRBD2
V: TRBV3-1
DNA: TGTGCCAGCAGCCCCGGACTAGGTTTGATCGAGCAGTACTTC
CDR3: CASSPGLGLIEQYF

size: few
J: TRBJ1-6
D: -
V: TRBV7-9
DNA: TGTGCCAGCAGCTTAGAAACAGGGTATAATTCACCCCTCCACTTT
CDR3: CASSLETGYNSPLHF

size: many
J: TRBJ2-5
D: -
V: TRBV14
DNA: TGTGCCAGCAGCCAAGATTTCTTCGTCGGGGGTGCCAAGACCCAGTACTTC
CDR3: CASSQDFFVGGAKTQYF

size: few
J: TRBJ2-1
D: TRBD2
V: TRBV29-1
DNA: TGCAGCGTAGGTAGCGGGAGGGCCTACAATGAGCAGTTCTTC
CDR3: CSVGSGRAYNEQFF

size: many
J: TRBJ1-5
D: -
V: TRBV2
DNA: TGTGCCAGCAGTTGGGGGGCAAGCAATCAGCCCCAGCATTTT
CDR3: CASSWGASNQPQHF

size: -
J: TRBJ1-4
D: -
V: TRBV5-1
DNA: TGCGCCAGCAGAAACACAGGGACGGTTGGTGAAAAACTGTTTTTT
CDR3: CASRNTGTVGEKLFF

size: few
J: TRBJ1-1
D: -
V: TRBV11-2
DNA: TGTGCCAGCAGCTTAGTTCCAGGAGGGAACACTGAAGCTTTCTTT
CDR3: CASSLVPGGNTEAFF

size: many
J: TRBJ2-3
D: TRBD1
V: TRBV5-1
DNA: TGCGCCAGCAGCTCAGGACAGGACACAGATACGCAGTATTTT
CDR3: CASSSGQDTDTQYF

size: many
J: TRBJ2-1
D: -
V: TRBV6-2/TRBV6-3
DNA: TGTGCCAGCAGTTACGGGCAGGGGGGACTCTACAATGAGCAGTTCTTC
CDR3: CASSYGQGGLYNEQFF

size: few
J: TRBJ2-7
D: -
V: TRBV5-5
DNA: TGTGCCAGCAGCTTATATCCCTGGGAGCAGTACTTC
CDR3: CASSLYPWEQYF